Following are 9 T cell receptor beta chains from one sample sequenced in a study of Graves' ophthalmopathy and Graves' hyperthyroidism. Using RNA transcripts, the TCR beta CDR3 regions were amplified. First-round RT-PCR relied on HTBI primers, and a second-round multiplex PCR came next. One entry per CDR3 protein results from TCRdb running MiXCR on the multiplex PCR reads. The sample shows more than 550,000 distinct CDR3 sequences, about two fifths of them seen only once. The sequenced material came from peripheral blood. The receptors come from an adult man with Graves' ophthalmopathy.

This chain links TRBV7-3 with TRBJ2-7; D perhaps matches TRBD1 (5 bases). Germline CDR1 SGHTA, CDR2 FQGTGA. V was trimmed by 5 bases and J by 7 bases, leaving 18 bases between them. The CDR3 is made up of 14 amino acids. CDR3 sequence (DNA): TGTGCCAGCAGCCGATCCAGGGAAGTAAGAGAGCAGTACTTC. Its protein is CASSRSREVREQYF. The full variable domain, its missing parts supplied by reference TRBV7-3 and TRBJ2-7, is GAGVSQTPSNKVTEKGKYVELRCDPISGHTALYWYRQSLGQGPEFLIYFQGTGAADDSGLPNDRFFAVRPEGSVSTLKIQRTERGDSAVYLCASSRSREVREQYFGPGTRLTVT.

At least ten counts were recorded for this clonotype. The chain links TRBV20-1 to TRBJ1-5, with D possibly matching TRBD1 (5 bases). The CDR3 runs 11 residues. CDR1 and CDR2 from the germline V gene are DFQATT and SNEGSKA (reference sequence). V was cut by 3 bases and J by 7 bases, with 7 bases left in between. The CDR3 sequence is CSARWDQPQHF. The CDR3 region has the DNA TGCAGTGCTAGGTGGGACCAGCCCCAGCATTTT.

This clonotype appeared a few times. One end of the junction is discordant with germline, which a read error may explain. The J gene is TRBJ1-1, the V gene TRBV10-3; D gene uncertain. The germline gives CDR1 ENHRY, CDR2 SYGVKD. The CDR3 is 16 amino acids. CDR3 nucleotides: TGTGCCAGCAGTTACCTTAAAGTTCGGCCAGACACTGAAGCTTTCTTT. This translates into CASSYLKVRPDTEAFF.

V gene TRBV25-1 combines with J gene TRBJ2-7; the D is unclear. Deletions cut 3 bases from V and 0 bases from J, with 12 bases between. There are 15 residues in the CDR3. From germline, CDR1 is MGHDK and CDR2 SYGVNS. In DNA, the CDR3 is TGTGCCAGCAGTGAGGTAGGGCAGACCTCCTACGAGCAGTACTTC. Protein product: CASSEVGQTSYEQYF.

This clonotype was picked up many times. This sequence joins TRBV6-5 and TRBJ2-7, with no clear D. CDR1 is MNHEY, CDR2 SVGAGI, per germline. The CDR3 runs 12 residues. Deletions cut 0 bases from V and 6 bases from J, with 6 bases between. The CDR3 spells CASSYSPSEQYF. The CDR3 DNA reads TGTGCCAGCAGTTACTCACCTTCCGAGCAGTACTTC.

The chain recombines TRBV29-1 with TRBJ2-7; TRBD2 matches 11 bases. The germline CDR1 and CDR2 sequences are SQVTM and ANQGSEA. The CDR3 spans 13 residues. J lost 7 bases, V lost 6 bases, and 8 bases had no gene match. CDR3: CSVAFRLAGEQYF. The CDR3 nucleotides are TGCAGCGTCGCCTTCAGACTAGCGGGAGAGCAGTACTTC.

This clonotype was observed many times. The chain employs TRBV5-4 and TRBJ1-4, with TRBD1 as a possible D gene (6 bases). Germline assignment: CDR1 SGHNT and CDR2 YYREEE (reference sequence). The germline V and J ends were trimmed by 2 bases and 7 bases, with 12 bases remaining between them. The CDR3 is 14 amino acids. CDR3 nucleotide sequence: TGTGCCAGCAGCTTCTCGGGGGCAGGTGAAAAACTGTTTTTT. Its translation is CASSFSGAGEKLFF.

As concerns this clonotype: A much larger clone sits a single nucleotide away, making a read error possible. The gene calls are TRBV19 and TRBJ2-2; 7 bases are a match to TRBD1. The germline V gene encodes CDR1 LNHDA and CDR2 SQIVND (reference sequence). The CDR3 contains 15 residues. The CDR3 DNA reads TGTACCAGTAGTGCTCTAGGACAGGACACCGGGGAGCTGTTTTTT. Translation gives CTSSALGQDTGELFF.

This sequence joins TRBV6-5 and TRBJ2-7; tentative D call: TRBD1 (5 bases). The CDR3 is 13 amino acids. The V gene lost 2 bases and the J gene lost 6 bases, with 11 bases spanning the gap. The germline gives CDR1 MNHEY, CDR2 SVGAGI. This CDR3 is CASSYARGGEQYF. The CDR3 DNA follows: TGTGCCAGCAGTTACGCAAGGGGTGGCGAGCAGTACTTC.